This T cell receptor beta chain was found in a study of cytomegalovirus exposure and HLA in healthy donors. Germline CDR1 is SGHTA and CDR2 is FQGNSA. V was clipped by 5 bases and J by 4 bases, with 20 bases between them. CDR3 length: 17 amino acids. 13 Jbeta primers and 60 Vbeta primers were used for the PCR. Generated by immunoSEQ multiplex PCR, the TCRdb table keeps only in-frame clones and is missing some. The sample shows fewer than 150,000 clones, and about 3.5% sits with its ten largest clones. This sequence originates from a man in his late teens or twenties in good health and CMV-seronegative. The chain uses TRBV7-2 and TRBJ2-2, with D perhaps TRBD2 (7 bases). Sample: PBMCs. This CDR3 is CASSRRGRGISTGELFF. CDR3 bases: TGTGCCAGCAGCCGGCGAGGGAGGGGGATCAGCACCGGGGAGCTGTTTTTT.